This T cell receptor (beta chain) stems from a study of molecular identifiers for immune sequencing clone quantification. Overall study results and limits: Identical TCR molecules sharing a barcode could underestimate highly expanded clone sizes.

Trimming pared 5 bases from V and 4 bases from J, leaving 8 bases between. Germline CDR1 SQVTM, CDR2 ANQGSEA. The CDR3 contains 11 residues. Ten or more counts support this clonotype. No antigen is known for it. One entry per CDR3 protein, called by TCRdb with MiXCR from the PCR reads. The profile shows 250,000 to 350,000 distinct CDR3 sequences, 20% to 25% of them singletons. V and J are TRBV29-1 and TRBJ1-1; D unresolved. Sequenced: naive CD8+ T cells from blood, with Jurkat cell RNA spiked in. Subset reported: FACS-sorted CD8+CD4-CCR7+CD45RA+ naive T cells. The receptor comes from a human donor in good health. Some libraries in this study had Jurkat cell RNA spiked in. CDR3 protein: CSVPRGTEAFF. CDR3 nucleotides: TGCAGCGTTCCTCGGGGCACTGAAGCTTTCTTT.